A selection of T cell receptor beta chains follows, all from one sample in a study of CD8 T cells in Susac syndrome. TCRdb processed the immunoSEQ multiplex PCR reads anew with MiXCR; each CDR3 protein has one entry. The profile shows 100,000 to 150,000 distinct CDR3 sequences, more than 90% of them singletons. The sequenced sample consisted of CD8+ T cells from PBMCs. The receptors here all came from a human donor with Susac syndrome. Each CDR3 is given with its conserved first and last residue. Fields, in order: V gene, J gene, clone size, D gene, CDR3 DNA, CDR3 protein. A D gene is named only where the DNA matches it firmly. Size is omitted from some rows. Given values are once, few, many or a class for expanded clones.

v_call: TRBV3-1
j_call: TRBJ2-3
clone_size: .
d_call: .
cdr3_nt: TGTGCCAGCAGCCACGAGGGCACAGATACGCAGTATTTT
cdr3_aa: CASSHEGTDTQYF

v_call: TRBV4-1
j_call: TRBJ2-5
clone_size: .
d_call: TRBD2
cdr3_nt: TGCGCCAGCAGCCGATTGGGACTAGCGGGGGTGGAGACCCAGTACTTC
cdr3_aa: CASSRLGLAGVETQYF

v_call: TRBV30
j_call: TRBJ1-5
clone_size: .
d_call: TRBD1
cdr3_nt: TGTGCCTGGAGTTTAGGACAGGGGGCTTTTCAGCCCCAGCATTTT
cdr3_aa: CAWSLGQGAFQPQHF

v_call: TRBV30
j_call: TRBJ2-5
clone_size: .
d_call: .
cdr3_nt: TGTGCCTGGAGTGTAGGAACGAGACAAGAGACCCAGTACTTC
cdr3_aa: CAWSVGTRQETQYF

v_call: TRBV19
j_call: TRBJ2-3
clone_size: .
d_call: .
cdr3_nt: TGTGCCAGTAGCACCTCCTGGGCAGATACGCAGTATTTT
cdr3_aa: CASSTSWADTQYF

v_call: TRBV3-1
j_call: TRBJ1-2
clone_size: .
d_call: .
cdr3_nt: TGTGCCAGCAGCCAAGAAGCGGGGCCTAACTATGGCTACACCTTC
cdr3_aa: CASSQEAGPNYGYTF

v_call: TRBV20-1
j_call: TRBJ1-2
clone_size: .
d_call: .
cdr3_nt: TGCAGTGCTAGAGTCGTGGGTAGCTATGGCTACACCTTC
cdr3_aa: CSARVVGSYGYTF

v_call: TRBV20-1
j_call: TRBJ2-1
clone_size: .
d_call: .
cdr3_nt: TGCAGTGCTCCCCGCACCAGCTGGGGGGATGAGCAGTTCTTC
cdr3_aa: CSAPRTSWGDEQFF

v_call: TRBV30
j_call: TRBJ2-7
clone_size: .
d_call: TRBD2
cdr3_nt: TGTGCCTGGAGTCTTGTGGGGGGGAACTACGAGCAGTACTTC
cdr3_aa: CAWSLVGGNYEQYF

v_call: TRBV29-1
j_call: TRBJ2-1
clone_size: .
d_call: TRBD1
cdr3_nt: TGCAGCGTTGGTGAGGGGGCCGGGGAGCAGTTCTTC
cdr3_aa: CSVGEGAGEQFF

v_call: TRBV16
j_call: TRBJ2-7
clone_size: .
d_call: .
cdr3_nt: TGTGCCAGCAGCCAGGAGACAAAGGGGGACGAGCAGTACTTC
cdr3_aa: CASSQETKGDEQYF

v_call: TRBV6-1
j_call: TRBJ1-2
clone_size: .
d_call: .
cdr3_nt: TGTGCCAGCAGTGAAGTCGAGACAGCGATTTATGGCTACACCTTC
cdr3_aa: CASSEVETAIYGYTF

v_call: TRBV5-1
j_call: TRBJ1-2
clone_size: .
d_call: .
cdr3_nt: TGCGCCAGCAGCCCGAGAGGGCAGGGGACAATCTATGGCTACACCTTC
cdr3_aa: CASSPRGQGTIYGYTF

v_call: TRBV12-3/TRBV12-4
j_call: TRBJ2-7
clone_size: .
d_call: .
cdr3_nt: TGTGCCAGCAGTGTCTATATGGGCTCCTACGAGCAGTACTTC
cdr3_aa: CASSVYMGSYEQYF

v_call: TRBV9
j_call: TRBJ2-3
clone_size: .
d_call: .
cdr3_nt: TGTGCCAGCAGCGGGGAATCCACAGATACGCAGTATTTT
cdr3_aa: CASSGESTDTQYF

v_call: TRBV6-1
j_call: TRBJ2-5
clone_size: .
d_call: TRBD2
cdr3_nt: TGTGCCAGCAGGGACGCACCGGGACTAGCGGGACTGCGGACCCAGTACTTC
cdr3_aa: CASRDAPGLAGLRTQYF

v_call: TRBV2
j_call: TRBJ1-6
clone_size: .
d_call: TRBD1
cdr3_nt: TGTGCCAGCAGGGGGACAGGGGGGACCTATAATTCACCCCTCCACTTT
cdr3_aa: CASRGTGGTYNSPLHF

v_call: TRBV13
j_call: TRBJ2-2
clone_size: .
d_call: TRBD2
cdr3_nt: TGTGCCAGCAGCTCCGCGGTACTAGCGGAGAAGACCGGGGAGCTGTTTTTT
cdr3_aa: CASSSAVLAEKTGELFF

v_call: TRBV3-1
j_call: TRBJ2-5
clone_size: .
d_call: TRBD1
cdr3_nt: TGTGCCAGCAGCACTTTAAGACAGGGGGCGAGGGAGACCCAGTACTTC
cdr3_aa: CASSTLRQGARETQYF

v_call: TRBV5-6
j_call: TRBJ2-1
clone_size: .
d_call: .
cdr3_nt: TGTGCCAGCAGCGCCGGCCCAGAGAGCTCCTACAATGAGCAGTTCTTC
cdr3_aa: CASSAGPESSYNEQFF

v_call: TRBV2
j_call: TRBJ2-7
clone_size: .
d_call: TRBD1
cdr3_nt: TGTGCCAGAGCAAATCCCACAGGGGGATCCTACGAGCAGTACTTC
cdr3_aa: CARANPTGGSYEQYF

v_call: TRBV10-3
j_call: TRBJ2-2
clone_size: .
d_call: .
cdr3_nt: TGTGCCATCGGTGATGACAGTGAGAACACCGGGGAGCTGTTTTTT
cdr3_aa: CAIGDDSENTGELFF

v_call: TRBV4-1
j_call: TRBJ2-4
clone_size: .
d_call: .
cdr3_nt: TGCGCCAGCAGCCAAGAGTTCGGACGGGGGAACATTCAGTACTTC
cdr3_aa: CASSQEFGRGNIQYF

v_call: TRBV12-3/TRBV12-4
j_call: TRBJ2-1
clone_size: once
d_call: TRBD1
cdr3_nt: TGTGCCAGCAGTTCCGGAACAGGGGCCGGTGAGCAGTTCTTC
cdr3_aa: CASSSGTGAGEQFF

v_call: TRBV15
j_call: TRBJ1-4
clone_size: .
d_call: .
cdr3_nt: TGTGCCACCAGCAGAGATAGTCGGGATGAAAAACTGTTTTTT
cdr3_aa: CATSRDSRDEKLFF

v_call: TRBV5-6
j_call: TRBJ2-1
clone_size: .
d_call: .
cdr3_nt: TGTGCCAGCAGCTTCTTTAGTTCCTACAATGAGCAGTTCTTC
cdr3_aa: CASSFFSSYNEQFF

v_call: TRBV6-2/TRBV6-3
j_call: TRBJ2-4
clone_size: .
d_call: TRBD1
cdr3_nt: TGTGCCAGCAGACGGGACAGCTACAACAAATGGGGCAAAAACATTCAGTACTTC
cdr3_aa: CASRRDSYNKWGKNIQYF

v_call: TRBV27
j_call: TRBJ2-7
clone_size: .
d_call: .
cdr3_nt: TGTGCCAGCAGTTGGACAGAGAGGGCTTACGAGCAGTACTTC
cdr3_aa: CASSWTERAYEQYF

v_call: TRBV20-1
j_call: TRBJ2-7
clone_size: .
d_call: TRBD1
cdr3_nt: TGCAGTGCTAGACCCGGACAGGGGGTTGACGAGCAGTACTTC
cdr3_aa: CSARPGQGVDEQYF

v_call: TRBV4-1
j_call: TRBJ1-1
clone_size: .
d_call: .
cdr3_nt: TGCGCCAGCAGCCTCCAGGGTCGGGATGAAGCTTTCTTT
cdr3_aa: CASSLQGRDEAFF

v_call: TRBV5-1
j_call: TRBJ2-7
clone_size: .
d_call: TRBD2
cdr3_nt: TGCGCCAGCAGTCAGTTGACTAGCGGGACCGAGCAGTACTTC
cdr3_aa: CASSQLTSGTEQYF

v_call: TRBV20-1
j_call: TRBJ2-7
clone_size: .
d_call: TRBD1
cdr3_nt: TGCAGTGCTAGAGATGGGGACAGGGCCTACGAGCAGTACTTC
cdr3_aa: CSARDGDRAYEQYF

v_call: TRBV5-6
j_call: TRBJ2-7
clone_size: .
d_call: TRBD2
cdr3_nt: TGTGCCAGCAGCTTGGCTCTAGCGGGACGTTCCTACGAGCAGTACTTC
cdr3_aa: CASSLALAGRSYEQYF

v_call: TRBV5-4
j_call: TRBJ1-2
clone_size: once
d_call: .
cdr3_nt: TGTGCCAGCAGCTTTGGCGCGAGGGGCTATGGCTACACCTTC
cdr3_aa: CASSFGARGYGYTF

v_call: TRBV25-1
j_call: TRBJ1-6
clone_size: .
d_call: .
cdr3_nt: TGTGCCAGCAGTGCCAAGGATTTTGGTAATTCACCCCTCCACTTT
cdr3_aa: CASSAKDFGNSPLHF

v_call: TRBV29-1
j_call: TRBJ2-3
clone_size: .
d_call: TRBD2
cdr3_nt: TGCAGCGTTGAGACTAGCGGGAGAGGGGCAGATACGCAGTATTTT
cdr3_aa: CSVETSGRGADTQYF

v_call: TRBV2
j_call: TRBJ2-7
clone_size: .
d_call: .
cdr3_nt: TGTGCCAGCAGTGATTGGGCTTACGAGCAGTACTTC
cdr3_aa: CASSDWAYEQYF

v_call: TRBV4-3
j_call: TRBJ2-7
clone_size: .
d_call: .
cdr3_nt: TGCGCCAGCAGCCAAGAAGAGTCAGGGTCCTACGAGCAGTACTTC
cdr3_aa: CASSQEESGSYEQYF

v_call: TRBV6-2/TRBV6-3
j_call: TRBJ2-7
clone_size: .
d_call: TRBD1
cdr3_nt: TGTGCCAGCAGTTGGACAGGGGGCTATGAGCAGTACTTC
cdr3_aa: CASSWTGGYEQYF

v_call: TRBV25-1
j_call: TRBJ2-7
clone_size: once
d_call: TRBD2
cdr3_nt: TGTGCCAGCAGTGACACTAGCGGGGGCCTTTCCTACGAGCAGTACTTC
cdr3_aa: CASSDTSGGLSYEQYF

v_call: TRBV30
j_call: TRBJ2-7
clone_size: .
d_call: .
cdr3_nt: TGTGCCTGGAGCTCCGGGGGCGAGCAGTACTTC
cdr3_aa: CAWSSGGEQYF

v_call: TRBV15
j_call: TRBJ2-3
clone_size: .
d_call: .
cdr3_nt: TGTGCCACCAGCAGTTTCACAGATACGCAGTATTTT
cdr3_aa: CATSSFTDTQYF

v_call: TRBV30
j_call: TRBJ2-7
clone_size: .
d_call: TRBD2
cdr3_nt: TGTGCCTTCTCCCGGGCGGGAGGGTCCTACGAGCAGTACTTC
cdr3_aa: CAFSRAGGSYEQYF

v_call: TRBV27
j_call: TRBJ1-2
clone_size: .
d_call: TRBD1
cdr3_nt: TGTGCCAGCAGTTTGACAGGGGGGATACTCTATGGCTACACCTTC
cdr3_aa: CASSLTGGILYGYTF

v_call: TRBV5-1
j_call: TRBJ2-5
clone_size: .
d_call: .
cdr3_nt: TGCGCCAGCAGCTTCGGGGGCGGGGCACAAGAGACCCAGTACTTC
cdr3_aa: CASSFGGGAQETQYF

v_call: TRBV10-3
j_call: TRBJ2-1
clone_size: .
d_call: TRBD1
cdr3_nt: TGTGCCATCAGTGACTTCTTACAGGGGGCGGTCTACAATGAGCAGTTCTTC
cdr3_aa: CAISDFLQGAVYNEQFF

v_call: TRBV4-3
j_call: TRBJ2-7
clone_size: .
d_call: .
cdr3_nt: TGCGCCAGCAGCCAAGATCCGAATTCCGAGTCCTACGAGCAGTACTTC
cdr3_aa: CASSQDPNSESYEQYF

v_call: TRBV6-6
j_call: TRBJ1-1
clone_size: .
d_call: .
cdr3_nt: TGTGCCAGCACCCAGTGGGGGGGCGCTGAAGCTTTCTTT
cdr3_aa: CASTQWGGAEAFF